The source of this T cell receptor beta chain is a study of T cell responses to AZD1222 COVID-19 vaccine. Study-wide points: Donor demographics were predominantly white British with a female majority; clonal diversity may be underestimated.

CDR1 is SGHTA and CDR2 is FQGTGA in the germline V gene. This CDR3 has 14 residues. V was pared by 6 bases and J by 7 bases, with 8 bases of the junction left unmatched. This table comes from immunoSEQ multiplex PCR, and its TCRdb copy is limited to in-frame clones, with some not included. Of 77,000 or so clones in the sample, about nine tenths were seen once. This clone was counted a few times. Its antigen is currently unknown. The chain couples TRBV7-3 to TRBJ2-1; 8 positions agree with TRBD1. The source is an adult who received the AZD1222 COVID-19 vaccine. Sequences were derived from peripheral blood, sampled 28 days after the second AZD1222 dose. The CDR3 protein is CASSRQGFGNEQFF. CDR3 in DNA: TGTGCCAGCAGTCGACAGGGGTTTGGGAATGAGCAGTTCTTC.